This T cell receptor (beta chain) appears in the sequencing data of a study of OX40 agonist ivuxolimab in advanced cancers. Whole-study context: Around 40% of patients had received prior checkpoint inhibitor therapy. Partial responses were achieved by three patients: one hepatocellular carcinoma, two cutaneous melanoma. Regarding the study as a whole: At 0.1 to 3.0 mg/kg and by week 6, CD4+ and CD8+ T cells in the blood had expanded clonally.

Germline V gene lookup returns CDR1 SNHLY and CDR2 FYNNEI. The CDR3 has 16 residues. Trimming took 9 bases from V and 5 from J, leaving 23 bases between them. Worth noting for this clone: What it binds is unknown.

Assay used: immunoSEQ multiplex PCR; TCRdb lists only in-frame clones, some missing. The data hold some 86,000 clones, with around nine tenths observed a single time. Patients were ruled out by autoimmune disease history or systemic immunosuppression. The clonotype was recovered from an adult with an advanced solid tumor such as melanoma, head and neck, liver or kidney cancer. This chain links TRBV2 with TRBJ1-5, with D possibly being TRBD1 (5 bases). The material sequenced was CD4+ or CD8+ T cells sorted from blood, taken in a trial of the OX40 agonist ivuxolimab. In DNA, the CDR3 is TGTGCCAGAACCGGCGTACTCGGGACCCTCTATCAGCCCCAGCATTTT. It translates to CARTGVLGTLYQPQHF. The full variable domain, its missing parts supplied by reference TRBV2 and TRBJ1-5, is EPEVTQTPSHQVTQMGQEVILRCVPISNHLYFYWYRQILGQKVEFLVSFYNNEISEKSEIFDDQFSVERPDGSNFTLKIRSTKLEDSAMYFCARTGVLGTLYQPQHFGDGTRLSIL.